These T cell receptor beta chains were read from a single sample in a study of response to subunit inactivated influenza vaccine. Via MiXCR, TCRdb re-called the RT-PCR reads, giving one row per CDR3 protein. The top ten clones hold approximately 10% of a sample with 650,000 to 800,000 distinct CDR3 sequences, under 20% of them seen once. Sequences were derived from PBMCs from blood, sampled about 5 days after vaccination. The source of these receptors is a man aged 50-59 years who received an inactivated influenza vaccine. The CDR3 runs from the conserved cysteine through the conserved F or W. A D gene is named only where the DNA matches it firmly. Only some rows state a clone size, as once, few, many or a class for expanded clones.

clone size: few; V gene: TRBV4-2; D gene: NA; J gene: TRBJ2-1; CDR3 protein: CASSQDNYNEQFF; CDR3 DNA: TGTGCCAGCAGCCAAGATAATTACAATGAGCAGTTCTTC
clone size: NA; V gene: TRBV5-1; D gene: TRBD1; J gene: TRBJ2-1; CDR3 protein: CASSLGQAAYNEQFF; CDR3 DNA: TGCGCCAGCAGCCTAGGACAGGCGGCCTACAATGAGCAGTTCTTC
clone size: NA; V gene: TRBV6-2/TRBV6-3; D gene: NA; J gene: TRBJ2-5; CDR3 protein: CASSYHLGQETQYF; CDR3 DNA: TGTGCCAGCAGTTATCATTTGGGACAAGAGACCCAGTACTTC
clone size: NA; V gene: TRBV12-3/TRBV12-4; D gene: TRBD2; J gene: TRBJ2-1; CDR3 protein: CASSLVAGAPEQFF; CDR3 DNA: TGTGCCAGCAGTTTAGTAGCGGGAGCACCTGAGCAGTTCTTC
clone size: few; V gene: TRBV15; D gene: TRBD2; J gene: TRBJ2-1; CDR3 protein: CATSHLAGHSYNEQFF; CDR3 DNA: TGTGCCACCAGTCATCTAGCGGGGCACTCCTACAATGAGCAGTTCTTC
clone size: NA; V gene: TRBV12-3/TRBV12-4; D gene: TRBD2; J gene: TRBJ2-5; CDR3 protein: CASSRTSGKGVETQYF; CDR3 DNA: TGTGCCAGCAGCCGGACTAGCGGCAAGGGAGTAGAGACCCAGTACTTC
clone size: NA; V gene: TRBV5-5; D gene: NA; J gene: TRBJ1-6; CDR3 protein: CASSVIGGFGSPLHF; CDR3 DNA: TGTGCCAGCAGCGTCATAGGTGGGTTTGGTTCACCCCTCCACTTT
clone size: few; V gene: TRBV20-1; D gene: NA; J gene: TRBJ2-5; CDR3 protein: CSARARGGRKETQYF; CDR3 DNA: TGCAGTGCTAGAGCTAGGGGGGGTAGGAAAGAGACCCAGTACTTC
clone size: NA; V gene: TRBV6-1; D gene: TRBD2; J gene: TRBJ2-7; CDR3 protein: CASSLSGSIGEQYF; CDR3 DNA: TGTGCCAGCAGCCTTAGCGGGAGTATCGGCGAGCAGTACTTC
clone size: NA; V gene: TRBV20-1; D gene: NA; J gene: TRBJ2-4; CDR3 protein: CSTLVEDIQYF; CDR3 DNA: TGCAGTACTCTGGTGGAGGACATTCAGTACTTC
clone size: NA; V gene: TRBV11-2; D gene: TRBD2; J gene: TRBJ2-5; CDR3 protein: CASSLRTSGVETQYF; CDR3 DNA: TGTGCCAGCAGCTTGCGGACTAGCGGGGTCGAGACCCAGTACTTC
clone size: few; V gene: TRBV5-1; D gene: NA; J gene: TRBJ2-1; CDR3 protein: CASSLAQENEQFF; CDR3 DNA: TGCGCCAGCAGCCTCGCCCAGGAGAATGAGCAGTTCTTC
clone size: few; V gene: TRBV4-3; D gene: NA; J gene: TRBJ1-3; CDR3 protein: CASSLTLGYGNTIYF; CDR3 DNA: TGCGCCAGCAGCCTTACTTTAGGCTATGGAAACACCATATATTTT
clone size: many; V gene: TRBV5-1; D gene: NA; J gene: TRBJ2-3; CDR3 protein: CASSLAGPDTQYF; CDR3 DNA: TGCGCCAGCAGCTTGGCGGGACCAGATACGCAGTATTTT
clone size: NA; V gene: TRBV28; D gene: NA; J gene: TRBJ2-7; CDR3 protein: CASGNNQQLEQYF; CDR3 DNA: TGTGCCAGCGGGAATAATCAACAACTAGAGCAGTACTTC
clone size: few; V gene: TRBV30; D gene: NA; J gene: TRBJ2-7; CDR3 protein: CAWSMTAASGQYF; CDR3 DNA: TGTGCCTGGAGTATGACGGCAGCTTCTGGGCAGTACTTC
clone size: many; V gene: TRBV12-3/TRBV12-4; D gene: NA; J gene: TRBJ1-2; CDR3 protein: CASSAHWGLAYGYTF; CDR3 DNA: TGTGCCAGCAGTGCCCATTGGGGTCTCGCCTATGGCTACACCTTC
clone size: few; V gene: TRBV20-1; D gene: TRBD2; J gene: TRBJ2-3; CDR3 protein: CSARVVAGGPSTDTQYF; CDR3 DNA: TGCAGTGCTAGAGTGGTAGCGGGAGGGCCCTCGACAGATACGCAGTATTTT
clone size: NA; V gene: TRBV5-5; D gene: TRBD1; J gene: TRBJ1-4; CDR3 protein: CASSLGQVATNEKLFF; CDR3 DNA: TGTGCCAGCAGTCTAGGACAGGTTGCAACTAATGAAAAACTGTTTTTT
clone size: many; V gene: TRBV25-1; D gene: NA; J gene: TRBJ1-1; CDR3 protein: CASREDSYTEAFF; CDR3 DNA: TGTGCCAGCAGAGAGGACAGTTACACTGAAGCTTTCTTT
clone size: few; V gene: TRBV27; D gene: TRBD1; J gene: TRBJ1-2; CDR3 protein: CASSPLTPGGAYGYTF; CDR3 DNA: TGTGCCAGCAGTCCTCTTACGCCAGGGGGCGCCTATGGCTACACCTTC
clone size: NA; V gene: TRBV15; D gene: NA; J gene: TRBJ2-6; CDR3 protein: CATSRDRGVGANVLTF; CDR3 DNA: TGTGCCACCAGCAGAGACAGGGGAGTTGGGGCCAACGTCCTGACTTTC
clone size: NA; V gene: TRBV20-1; D gene: NA; J gene: TRBJ1-3; CDR3 protein: CSARDTGSSGNTIYF; CDR3 DNA: TGCAGTGCTAGAGATACAGGGAGCTCTGGAAACACCATATATTTT
clone size: NA; V gene: TRBV7-2; D gene: TRBD1; J gene: TRBJ1-5; CDR3 protein: CASSPYWTGNQPQHF; CDR3 DNA: TGTGCCAGCAGCCCCTACTGGACAGGGAATCAGCCCCAGCATTTT
clone size: few; V gene: TRBV12-3/TRBV12-4; D gene: TRBD2; J gene: TRBJ2-7; CDR3 protein: CASSAGGPGYEQYF; CDR3 DNA: TGTGCCAGCAGTGCGGGGGGCCCGGGGTACGAGCAGTACTTC
clone size: NA; V gene: TRBV5-6; D gene: NA; J gene: TRBJ1-2; CDR3 protein: CASSGEPVYGYTF; CDR3 DNA: TGTGCCAGCAGTGGTGAGCCGGTCTATGGCTACACCTTC
clone size: few; V gene: TRBV7-7; D gene: TRBD2; J gene: TRBJ2-1; CDR3 protein: CASSFGGLANDEQFF; CDR3 DNA: TGTGCCAGCAGCTTTGGTGGACTAGCGAACGATGAGCAGTTCTTC
clone size: few; V gene: TRBV6-1; D gene: TRBD2; J gene: TRBJ2-1; CDR3 protein: CASSSPLAGESNEQFF; CDR3 DNA: TGTGCCAGCAGCTCCCCCCTAGCGGGGGAAAGCAATGAGCAGTTCTTC
clone size: few; V gene: TRBV4-1; D gene: TRBD1; J gene: TRBJ2-5; CDR3 protein: CASSQLGQGVRETQYF; CDR3 DNA: TGCGCCAGCAGCCAACTAGGACAGGGGGTAAGGGAGACCCAGTACTTC
clone size: few; V gene: TRBV7-2; D gene: NA; J gene: TRBJ2-2; CDR3 protein: CASSLEGWGTGELFF; CDR3 DNA: TGTGCCAGCAGCTTAGAAGGTTGGGGCACCGGGGAGCTGTTTTTT
clone size: many; V gene: TRBV30; D gene: NA; J gene: TRBJ2-7; CDR3 protein: CACNPTSGTGTYEQYF; CDR3 DNA: TGTGCCTGCAACCCTACCAGCGGGACAGGTACCTACGAGCAGTACTTC
clone size: few; V gene: TRBV20-1; D gene: NA; J gene: TRBJ2-7; CDR3 protein: CSARGRSYEQYF; CDR3 DNA: TGCAGTGCTCGCGGACGGAGCTACGAGCAGTACTTC
clone size: NA; V gene: TRBV7-2; D gene: NA; J gene: TRBJ2-5; CDR3 protein: CASSQGAGPEETQYF; CDR3 DNA: TGTGCCAGCAGCCAAGGGGCGGGGCCGGAGGAGACCCAGTACTTC
clone size: NA; V gene: TRBV15; D gene: TRBD2; J gene: TRBJ2-5; CDR3 protein: CATSRVASGRGQRETQYF; CDR3 DNA: TGTGCCACCAGCAGAGTGGCTAGCGGGAGGGGACAGAGGGAGACCCAGTACTTC
clone size: NA; V gene: TRBV20-1; D gene: NA; J gene: TRBJ2-1; CDR3 protein: CSALPRGPYNEQFF; CDR3 DNA: TGCAGTGCGCTTCCCCGGGGTCCCTACAATGAGCAGTTCTTC
clone size: few; V gene: TRBV20-1; D gene: TRBD2; J gene: TRBJ2-3; CDR3 protein: CSAKLAGHTDTQYF; CDR3 DNA: TGCAGTGCCAAGCTAGCGGGGCACACAGATACGCAGTATTTT
clone size: few; V gene: TRBV4-2; D gene: NA; J gene: TRBJ2-2; CDR3 protein: CASSQELGQSGELFF; CDR3 DNA: TGTGCCAGCAGCCAAGAACTCGGCCAGTCCGGGGAGCTGTTTTTT
clone size: few; V gene: TRBV5-1; D gene: TRBD1; J gene: TRBJ1-1; CDR3 protein: CASSLTQGAGTEAFF; CDR3 DNA: TGCGCCAGCAGCTTAACCCAGGGGGCTGGCACTGAAGCTTTCTTT
clone size: few; V gene: TRBV7-2; D gene: TRBD2; J gene: TRBJ2-7; CDR3 protein: CASSSSSGSSTYEQYF; CDR3 DNA: TGTGCCAGCAGCTCTTCTAGCGGGAGCAGTACCTACGAGCAGTACTTC
clone size: NA; V gene: TRBV7-2; D gene: NA; J gene: TRBJ2-5; CDR3 protein: CASSLHFVEQETQYF; CDR3 DNA: TGTGCCAGCAGCTTACATTTCGTAGAACAAGAGACCCAGTACTTC
clone size: NA; V gene: TRBV10-3; D gene: NA; J gene: TRBJ2-7; CDR3 protein: CAISDNSGFYEQYF; CDR3 DNA: TGTGCCATCAGTGATAATTCAGGCTTCTACGAGCAGTACTTC
clone size: NA; V gene: TRBV12-3/TRBV12-4; D gene: TRBD1; J gene: TRBJ2-2; CDR3 protein: CASSPGQGAVGELFF; CDR3 DNA: TGTGCCAGCAGTCCGGGACAGGGGGCGGTCGGGGAGCTGTTTTTT
clone size: NA; V gene: TRBV5-1; D gene: NA; J gene: TRBJ2-3; CDR3 protein: CASSDKLGGTTDTQYF; CDR3 DNA: TGCGCCAGCAGCGATAAACTAGGAGGGACCACAGATACGCAGTATTTT
clone size: NA; V gene: TRBV20-1; D gene: NA; J gene: TRBJ2-7; CDR3 protein: CSAILRGQYF; CDR3 DNA: TGCAGTGCTATTCTACGTGGGCAGTACTTC
clone size: NA; V gene: TRBV7-9; D gene: NA; J gene: TRBJ2-1; CDR3 protein: CASSLANVLAGDEQFF; CDR3 DNA: TGTGCCAGCAGCTTAGCGAACGTTCTGGCAGGGGATGAGCAGTTCTTC
clone size: many; V gene: TRBV12-3/TRBV12-4; D gene: NA; J gene: TRBJ1-5; CDR3 protein: CASSFEGLNQPQHF; CDR3 DNA: TGTGCCAGCAGTTTTGAGGGGCTCAATCAGCCCCAGCATTTT